The entry below gives a single T cell receptor (beta chain) sequence along with its context. This clone was found once. Its target antigen remains unknown. Nothing much larger sits one base from this clone, and base qualities are not available. The sample belongs to a study of Ad26.COV2.S vaccination and SARS-CoV-2 variants (dated by TCRdb to the early 2020s). As for the study more broadly: Vaccine-arm donors were drawn from COV1001, a multicentre, randomized, double-blind, placebo-controlled phase I-IIa trial of Ad26.COV2.S in healthy adults. Sequencing of the TCRbeta repertoire served to evaluate the specificity and breadth of SARS-CoV-2-reactive T cell receptors following Ad26.COV2.S vaccination. A total of around 32 samples were included in the TCR-sequenced set, comprising about 20 Ad26.COV2.S vaccine recipients, 5 placebo recipients and 8 SARS-CoV-2 convalescent individuals. Blinding of investigators to trial group allocation was maintained during experiments and outcome assessment. Ad26.COV2.S was administered intramuscularly at 5 x 10^10 or 1 x 10^11 viral particles, either as a single shot or as two shots given 56 days apart. Trial participants were randomized into five groups of five: low-dose or high-dose Ad26.COV2.S given once or twice, or placebo on both occasions.

Paper-wide results and their limitations: Vaccine and placebo recipients had similar non-spike TCR breadth, a finding consistent with the vaccine containing only spike. Spike-specific TCR breadth was higher in Ad26.COV2.S recipients than in placebo recipients (P = 0.0014). The study was not powered to compare responses between vaccine doses or regimens. According to the authors, total T cell responses may have been underestimated by the TCR breadth and depth analyses. After vaccination, spike-specific CD8+ and CD4+ T cell responses were reported to show substantial breadth.

TCRbeta CDR3 regions were sequenced with the immunoSEQ Assay. After extraction, genomic DNA underwent amplification by bias-controlled multiplex PCR, followed by high-throughput sequencing. Concerning the study's data processing: To quantify the absolute abundance of each unique TCRbeta CDR3 region, sequences were collapsed and filtered. T cell fraction was estimated by normalization of TCRbeta template counts to usable DNA, with usable DNA being measured through amplification of reference genes present in all nucleated cells. Repertoire TCRs were annotated as SARS-CoV-2-specific by exact matching of V gene, CDR3 amino acid sequence and J gene to a known reactive TCR set. The reference SARS-CoV-2 TCR set came from MIRA and was filtered for enrichment in COVID-19-positive ImmuneCODE repertoires, removing public or cross-reactive TCRs. Using the MIRA antigens, annotated TCRs were further analysed by specific ORF or by position within an ORF. Breadth was defined as annotated unique rearrangements over total unique productive rearrangements; depth was the summed frequency of those rearrangements. Two-sided Wilcoxon rank-sum tests were used to compare TCR breadth between groups. Entries here come from immuneACCESS through TCRdb and include only in-frame sequences with V and J called. Some clones fail to appear in such tables; in the studies checked, an unresolved V gene covers under half of the shortfall, and the cause of the remainder is unknown. The D gene and trimming were derived from the DNA, and the V and J assignments and clone size from that table. This sample gives about 320,000 clones in total; roughly 90% of them show up just once. The ten largest clones take up approximately 5.8% of the sample.

The meaning of the sample's treatment or condition label: 15 to 20 received Ad26.COV2.S at low or high dose, single or two shots; about 5 received placebo; per-sample allocation not given. For vaccine and placebo recipients, repertoires were sequenced using samples collected on day 63 after the first injection. In Cohort 1b, 25 adults aged 18-55 years were enrolled at a single site in Boston, USA, between 29 July and 7 August 2020. As a vaccine, Ad26.COV2.S was a replication-incompetent adenovirus type 26 vector that expressed a prefusion-stabilized SARS-CoV-2 spike protein derived from the original Wuhan strain. V ends up 1 base short and J 2 bases short, with an unmatched junction base count of 11. The CDR3 spans 18 residues, from the cysteine through the phenylalanine. The read is trimmed to its CDR3 DNA, 54 bases read in frame from base 1. Taken from the germline V gene, the CDR1 and CDR2 loops are LGHNA and YNFKEQ.

Sequences were derived from peripheral blood, sampled in a trial of Ad26.COV2.S vaccine versus placebo. The sequence is built from TRBV4-2 and TRBJ2-5, with 9 bases in between that match TRBD2. This TCR derives from a person between 18 and 65 years old who received the Ad26.COV2.S COVID-19 vaccine or a placebo. The bases are TGTGCCAGCAGCCAAGGGCTGACTAGCGGAGGGGTTCAAGAGACCCAGTACTTC. This encodes CASSQGLTSGGVQETQYF.